This TCR beta chain was obtained from a study of T-cell memory formation after mild COVID-19. The CDR3 covers 13 residues. The V gene's germline CDR1 is SGHTA and CDR2 FQGNSA. Trimming took off 5 bases at V and 5 bases at J, with 12 bases between the two ends. TCRdb fed the 5' RACE reads into MiXCR, producing one record per CDR3 protein. The sample shows under 250,000 distinct CDR3 sequences, around 9.1% of them seen only once. In this sample, this clonotype turned up a few times. Input material: PBMCs or a T cell subset sorted from them (not recorded which). This receptor was identified in a man between 18 and 35 years old who had mild COVID-19 (a few samples of this study predate the infection). Cell type and time point are not known. This chain uses TRBV7-2 with TRBJ2-5; D is undetermined. This CDR3 is CASSPTRPETQYF. The CDR3 coding sequence is TGTGCCAGCAGCCCCACACGCCCGGAGACCCAGTACTTC.